Shown below are 20 T cell receptor beta chains from a single sample sequenced in a study of beta chain features in type 1 diabetes. Sequenced material consisted of expressed TCRB transcripts (all of the isolated RNA was reverse transcribed). Assay: immunoSEQ multiplex PCR; the TCRdb copy retains only in-frame clones and omits some. The sample consists of around 250,000 clones, about 26% of them appearing once. The sample comprised central memory CD4+ T cells from blood. The receptors were sampled from a young man in good health.

V usage is TRBV6-5 and J usage is TRBJ2-1, with TRBD2 identical over 7 bases. Trimming at V came to 4 bases and at J to 4 bases, leaving 10 bases not matched to a gene. This CDR3 spans 16 amino acids. Germline values: CDR1 MNHEY, CDR2 SVGAGI. The CDR3 bases are TGTGCCAGCAGTTCCCCAGCGGGGCCTTCTTACAATGAGCAGTTCTTC. Protein sequence: CASSSPAGPSYNEQFF.

This CDR3 is CASTRNGQNHQPQHF. In DNA form, the CDR3 reads TGTGCCAGCACCCGTAATGGTCAAAATCATCAGCCCCAGCATTTT. The chain uses TRBV9 and TRBJ1-5; D remains unclear. CDR3 length: 15 residues. With 6 bases removed from V and 5 bases from J, the gap between germline ends came to 18 bases. In germline, CDR1 is SGDLS, CDR2 YYNGEE. The full variable domain, its missing parts supplied by reference TRBV9 and TRBJ1-5, is DSGVTQTPKHLITATGQRVTLRCSPRSGDLSVYWYQQSLDQGLQFLIQYYNGEERAKGNILERFSAQQFPDLHSELNLSSLELGDSALYFCASTRNGQNHQPQHFGDGTRLSIL.

The V and J genes are TRBV30 and TRBJ1-5; D unresolved. This CDR3 has 14 amino acids. The germline V and J ends were trimmed by 0 bases and 5 bases, with 11 bases remaining between them. Per the germline V gene, CDR1 is GTSNPN and CDR2 is SVGIG (reference sequence). Written as DNA, the CDR3 is TGTGCCTGGAGTGTACCGGGGAAGTATCAGCCCCAGCATTTT. Translation gives CAWSVPGKYQPQHF.

The table lists this clone with a few counts. This chain connects TRBV5-1 to TRBJ2-7; D might be TRBD1 (5 bases). Germline CDR1 SGHRS, CDR2 YFSETQ. V was cut by 6 bases and J by 1 base, with 14 bases left in between. The CDR3 length is 14 residues. For the CDR3, the DNA is TGCGCCAGCAACAAGGACACCACATCCTACGAGCAGTACTTC. This translates into CASNKDTTSYEQYF.

The V call is TRBV19, the J call TRBJ2-3, with TRBD2 identical over 9 bases. After removal of 3 bases from V and 2 bases from J, the junction contained 6 bases not matched to a gene. This CDR3 has 16 amino acids. The germline CDR1 and CDR2 sequences are LNHDA and SQIVND (reference sequence). The CDR3 coding sequence is TGTGCCAGTAGTATGGTGAGCGGGAGGTCCACAGATACGCAGTATTTT. Its translation: CASSMVSGRSTDTQYF.

There are a few counts of this clone. The chain combines TRBV18 with TRBJ1-1; perhaps TRBD1 as D (6 bases). The CDR3 is 13 residues long. Germline V gene lookup returns CDR1 KGHSH and CDR2 LQKENI. Trimming took 6 bases from V and 0 from J, leaving 8 bases between them. CDR3 nucleotides: TGTGCCAGCTCGGACAGCATGAACACTGAAGCTTTCTTT. Translation gives CASSDSMNTEAFF.

In regard to this clone: The sample contains more than one DNA sequence encoding this CDR3. The J gene is TRBJ2-1, the V gene TRBV5-1; D ambiguous. Trimming removed 0 bases at V and 7 bases at J, with 8 bases between. This CDR3 has 13 amino acids. Germline V gene lookup returns CDR1 SGHRS and CDR2 YFSETQ. The CDR3 DNA reads as TGCGCCAGCAGCTTGGCTACCGCAAATGAGCAGTTCTTC. Translating gives CASSLATANEQFF.

The chain is built from TRBV7-2 and TRBJ2-5, with a tentative D call TRBD2 (5 bases). V dropped 1 base and J dropped 5 bases, with 14 bases sitting between them. CDR3 size: 15 residues. Germline CDR1 SGHTA, CDR2 FQGNSA. The CDR3 bases are TGTGCCAGCAGCTTAGGTCTTGCAGGCGGGGAGACCCAGTACTTC. It encodes CASSLGLAGGETQYF.

The chain carries TRBV4-3 and TRBJ2-2, with TRBD1 matching over 10 bases. The CDR3 runs 15 residues. With 4 bases clipped from V and 6 bases from J, the junction kept 5 bases outside the gene matches. Germline CDR1 and CDR2: LGHNA and YSLEER. The CDR3 loop reads CASSPGTGVAGELFF. The CDR3 DNA reads TGCGCCAGCAGCCCTGGGACAGGGGTTGCCGGGGAGCTGTTTTTT.

The chain employs TRBV4-1 and TRBJ2-4, with unresolved D. From germline, CDR1 is MGHRA and CDR2 YSYEKL. Deletions cut 4 bases from V and 5 bases from J, with 6 bases between. CDR3 length: 12 amino acids. The CDR3 region is CASSPPQNIQYF. CDR3 sequence (DNA): TGCGCCAGCAGCCCGCCCCAAAACATTCAGTACTTC.

This clone was seen more than once but under ten times. The V call is TRBV28, the J call TRBJ1-5, with D perhaps matching TRBD1 (5 bases). The CDR3 covers 13 residues. Germline V gene sequence: CDR1 MDHEN, CDR2 SYDVKM. The V end was cut by 11 bases, the J end by 6 bases, with 17 bases between. The CDR3 region is CASGEGGAQPQHF. The CDR3 nucleotides are TGTGCCTCGGGGGAGGGTGGAGCTCAGCCCCAGCATTTT.

As to this clone: This likely reflects a read error, since a far larger clone is one base away. Other DNA sequences in this specimen translate into the identical CDR3. The chain employs TRBV9 and TRBJ1-1; D is unresolved. Per the germline V gene, CDR1 is SGDLS and CDR2 is YYNGEE. This CDR3 is built from 13 residues. The CDR3 protein is CASGIAPNTEAFF. The DNA of the CDR3 is TGTGCCAGCGGTATAGCCCCGAACACAGAAGCTTTCTTT.

This clone showed up just a few times. The chain uses TRBV7-2 and TRBJ2-3; D gene unclear. Germline V gene sequence: CDR1 SGHTA, CDR2 FQGNSA. Trimming stripped 4 bases from V and 6 bases from J, with 11 bases between. The CDR3 contains 13 residues. The DNA for the CDR3 is TGTGCCAGCAGCTCGTCTAGGGCGGATACGCAGTATTTT. Amino acids: CASSSSRADTQYF.

The CDR3 here is CASNREVGPAYEQYF. CDR3 bases: TGTGCCAGCAATCGCGAGGTGGGACCCGCCTACGAGCAGTACTTC. The chain carries TRBV28 and TRBJ2-7; tentatively, D is TRBD1 or TRBD2 (5 bases each). This CDR3 comprises 15 residues. Germline assignment: CDR1 MDHEN and CDR2 SYDVKM. V was cut by 7 bases and J by 2 bases, with 18 bases left in between.

The chain joins TRBV7-2 to TRBJ2-5; 7 bases line up with TRBD1. The ends lost 4 bases at V and 9 bases at J; junction bases unmatched: 2. Germline loops: CDR1 SGHTA, CDR2 FQGNSA. The CDR3 is 11 residues long. Written as DNA, the CDR3 is TGTGCCAGCAGCTCGCAGGGGGCCCAGTACTTC. Protein product: CASSSQGAQYF. The complete variable domain, with remaining parts taken from reference TRBV7-2 and TRBJ2-5, reads GAGVSQSPSNKVTEKGKDVELRCDPISGHTALYWYRQSLGQGLEFLIYFQGNSAPDKSGLPSDRFSAERTGGSVSTLTIQRTQQEDSAVYLCASSSQGAQYFGPGTRLLVL.

The chain employs TRBV9 and TRBJ1-1, with D maybe TRBD1 (5 bases). Trimming took 4 bases from V and 4 from J, leaving 17 bases between them. CDR1 is SGDLS and CDR2 is YYNGEE in the germline V gene. This CDR3 contains 15 residues. In DNA form, the CDR3 reads TGTGCCAGCAGCTCCCGGGGGAACACGGGCACTGAAGCTTTCTTT. The encoded protein is CASSSRGNTGTEAFF.

The chain recombines TRBV30 with TRBJ2-5; no reliable D call. The CDR3 runs 14 residues. The V end was cut by 0 bases, the J end by 0 bases, with 8 bases between. The V gene's germline CDR1 is GTSNPN and CDR2 SVGIG (reference sequence). This CDR3 reads CAWSVRGYQETQYF. In nucleotides, the CDR3 is TGTGCCTGGAGTGTACGTGGGTACCAAGAGACCCAGTACTTC.

Details on this clone: A clone one base away is much larger, so this may be a read error. CDR3 residues: CASSRSYEQYF. CDR3 sequence (DNA): TGTGCCAGCAGCCGTTCCTACGAGCAGTACTTC. This sequence joins TRBV7-2 and TRBJ2-7; D not certain. Germline V lookup: CDR1 SGHTA, CDR2 FQGNSA. V gave up 5 bases and J gave up 1 base, with 3 bases separating them. The length of the CDR3 is 11 residues.

V usage is TRBV4-1 and J usage is TRBJ2-7; D might be TRBD1 (6 bases). Germline-derived CDR1 and CDR2 are MGHRA and YSYEKL. There are 14 residues in the CDR3. V shed 0 bases and J shed 6 bases, with 12 bases lying between them. CDR3 nucleotides: TGCGCCAGCAGCCAAGACCCCCAGGGGAGCGAGCAGTACTTC. Its protein product is CASSQDPQGSEQYF.

The chain combines TRBV2 with TRBJ1-2, with 7 bases that match TRBD1. Germline loops: CDR1 SNHLY, CDR2 FYNNEI. CDR3 length equals 12 residues. The V gene end was trimmed by 7 bases and the J gene end by 7 bases; junction bases not matched to a gene: 6. The CDR3 nucleotides read TGTGCCAGCACCTTGACAGGGTTTGGCTACACCTTC. Protein product: CASTLTGFGYTF.